The 11 T cell receptor beta chains reported below all come from one sample, sequenced in a study of cytomegalovirus exposure and HLA in healthy donors. Researchers ran the PCR with 60 Vbeta and 13 Jbeta primers. TCRdb keeps only in-frame clones here, not all; method: immunoSEQ multiplex PCR. The table shows 100,000 or so clones, with 77% occurring only once. Material for sequencing was PBMCs. Source of these receptors: a middle-aged man in good health and CMV-seropositive.

The chain combines TRBV5-6 with TRBJ2-7; TRBD1 is a possible D gene (7 bases). Trimming cost V 2 bases and J 0 bases, with 12 bases left between them. CDR1 and CDR2 from the germline V gene are SGHDT and YYEEEE. The CDR3 consists of 15 residues. The CDR3 DNA sequence: TGTGCCAGCAGCTTTGGCCAGGGGGGCTCCTACGAGCAGTACTTC. Protein product: CASSFGQGGSYEQYF.

V and J are TRBV11-2 and TRBJ2-3, with 9 bases identical to TRBD1. Germline V gene data show CDR1 as SGHAT and CDR2 as FQNNGV. Trimming took 3 bases from V and 3 from J; bases not matched to a gene: 7. This CDR3 has 16 residues. The CDR3 protein is CASSFTGGSGTDTQYF. The CDR3 DNA reads as TGTGCCAGCAGCTTTACAGGGGGCAGTGGAACAGATACGCAGTATTTT.

The chain uses TRBV7-6 and TRBJ1-5; a weak D match, TRBD1 (5 bases). Trimming stripped 5 bases from V and 6 bases from J, with 14 bases between. Germline V CDR1 and CDR2: SGHVS, FNYEAQ. This CDR3 spans 14 amino acids. The CDR3, as DNA: TGTGCCAGCAGCCCCTTTGGGGCAAGTCAGCCCCAGCATTTT. Protein sequence: CASSPFGASQPQHF.

The chain carries TRBV7-3 and TRBJ1-4; D unresolved. This CDR3 spans 14 amino acids. Per germline, CDR1 SGHTA and CDR2 FQGTGA. The ends were cut back, 3 bases at V and 5 bases at J, with 10 bases in the middle. The CDR3 DNA reads as TGTGCCAGCAGCTTTGCGGGTCGGAATGAAAAACTGTTTTTT. It is translated as CASSFAGRNEKLFF.

The chain's CDR3 is CASSFHPSGLRYGVEQYF. The CDR3 bases are TGTGCCAGCAGTTTTCACCCATCGGGACTGAGGTACGGGGTCGAGCAGTACTTC. This chain connects TRBV28 to TRBJ2-7; a weak D match, TRBD2 (6 bases). The CDR3 loop spans 18 amino acids. V dropped 3 bases and J dropped 6 bases, with 27 bases sitting between them. Germline V gene data show CDR1 as MDHEN and CDR2 as SYDVKM.

There are a few counts of this clone. The chain joins TRBV19 to TRBJ1-6; 8 bases match TRBD1. The CDR3 length is 15 residues. Germline V gene sequence: CDR1 LNHDA, CDR2 SQIVND (reference sequence). V lost 3 bases and J lost 8; bases outside the gene matches: 6. CDR3 nucleotides: TGTGCCAGTAGTATTGGGACAGGCCTAGATTCACCCCTCCACTTT. Translating it yields CASSIGTGLDSPLHF.

The chain recombines TRBV7-6 with TRBJ1-5; tentative D call: TRBD1 (6 bases). Trimming shortened V by 5 bases and J by 7 bases, and 21 bases separated the two germline ends. Germline CDR1 is SGHVS and CDR2 is FNYEAQ. The CDR3 spans 16 residues. CDR3 sequence reads: CASSPSLPGVGQPQHF. The CDR3 region has the DNA TGTGCCAGCAGCCCCAGCCTTCCAGGGGTTGGACAGCCCCAGCATTTT. Combining the CDR3 with reference TRBV7-6 and TRBJ1-5 gives the whole variable domain GAGVSQSPRYKVTKRGQDVALRCDPISGHVSLYWYRQALGQGPEFLTYFNYEAQQDKSGLPNDRFSAERPEGSISTLTIQRTEQRDSAMYRCASSPSLPGVGQPQHFGDGTRLSIL.

The chain uses TRBV6-1 and TRBJ1-5; D possibly corresponds to TRBD1 (6 bases). V was cut by 6 bases and J by 4 bases, with 16 bases left in between. This CDR3 region has 15 residues. The germline gives CDR1 MNHNS, CDR2 SASEGT. The CDR3 sequence is CASRADRISNQPQHF. CDR3 coding DNA: TGTGCCAGCAGAGCCGACAGGATCTCTAATCAGCCCCAGCATTTT.

The rearrangement joins TRBV5-8 to TRBJ1-6; unclear D gene. The germline V gene has CDR1 SGHTS and CDR2 YDEGEE. The CDR3 has 17 amino acids. Trimming cost V 2 bases and J 0 bases, with 12 bases left between them. CDR3 bases: TGTGCCAGCAGCTTCATTGGGAGGAGCTCCTATAATTCACCCCTCCACTTT. It is translated as CASSFIGRSSYNSPLHF.

V usage is TRBV29-1 and J usage is TRBJ2-7, with D perhaps TRBD2 (5 bases). Germline assignment: CDR1 SQVTM and CDR2 ANQGSEA. CDR3 size: 13 residues. The germline V and J ends were trimmed by 1 base and 3 bases, with 10 bases remaining between them. This chain's CDR3 is CSVEAPGNYEQYF. DNA of the CDR3: TGCAGCGTTGAAGCCCCGGGGAACTACGAGCAGTACTTC.

The gene calls are TRBV30 and TRBJ1-2; no reliable D call. The CDR3 is made up of 13 amino acids. Germline lookup yields CDR1 GTSNPN and CDR2 SVGIG (reference sequence). Between the trimmed V and J ends, which lost 4 bases and 8 bases, there was a span of 17 bases. The CDR3: CAWIDPRRWGYTF. CDR3 in DNA: TGTGCCTGGATTGACCCTCGGAGGTGGGGCTACACCTTC.